This T cell receptor beta chain was recovered during a study of CD8+ T cells in alopecia areata. Whole-study results and caveats: Normal scalp had lower clonality than lesional scalp, with alopecia totalis/universalis lesions showing this most strongly.

The CDR3 has 11 residues. CDR1 is MGHRA, CDR2 YSYEKL, per germline. Trimming took 5 bases from V and 5 from J, leaving 6 bases between them. Sequencing relied on a cDNA template that was reverse transcribed from extracted RNA. The protocol was immunoSEQ multiplex PCR, while the TCRdb copy is restricted to in-frame clones and leaves out a portion. The top ten clones hold 4.5% to 6% of a sample with under 250,000 clones, more than 55% of them seen once. Sorting from PBMCs produced CD4+ and CD8+ T cells. A note on this clone: Its antigen is as yet unknown.

The V call is TRBV4-1, the J call TRBJ1-1; D remains unclear. The material sequenced was CD8+ T cells sorted from blood. The receptor comes from a human donor in good health. CDR3 loop: CASSGGTEAFF. The CDR3 DNA reads TGCGCCAGCAGCGGAGGGACTGAAGCTTTCTTT.